The 21 T cell receptor beta chains listed next were all sequenced from one sample in a study of radiation and T cells in renal cell carcinoma. This table comes from immunoSEQ multiplex PCR, and its TCRdb copy is limited to in-frame clones, with some not included. The data show roughly 120,000 clones, with 70% to 90% seen just once and approximately 2% held by the top ten. The sample's time point: blood 2 weeks post-SBRT. Indicated treatment: 15 Gy SBRT to primary tumor, nephrectomy 4 weeks later. Specimen: blood, collected from a patient whose treatment included radiotherapy and nephrectomy. These receptors were obtained from a woman in her sixties with renal cell carcinoma.

V and J are TRBV19 and TRBJ2-3; the match to TRBD2 covers 10 bases. Trimming removed 10 bases from V and 5 bases from J; junction bases left unmatched: 6. Germline values: CDR1 LNHDA, CDR2 SQIVND (reference sequence). This CDR3 is built from 13 residues. The CDR3 DNA reads TGTGCCACAGTGGGACTAGCGATAGATACGCAGTATTTT. This codes for CATVGLAIDTQYF.

This clone came up once. V is TRBV19 and J is TRBJ1-5; no clear D. Looked up from germline, CDR1 is LNHDA and CDR2 is SQIVND (reference sequence). Deletions cut 4 bases from V and 4 bases from J, with 14 bases between. This CDR3 contains 15 residues. CDR3 sequence (DNA): TGTGCCAGTAGTACCGCGGGTACAGCGAATCAGCCCCAGCATTTT. It yields the protein CASSTAGTANQPQHF.

This chain links TRBV4-2 with TRBJ2-7, with 12 bases fitting TRBD1. The CDR3 spans 15 residues. Trimming cost V 3 bases and J 6 bases; bases outside gene matches: 6. The germline V gene encodes CDR1 LGHNA and CDR2 YNFKEQ. CDR3 sequence reads: CASSHPGQGAGEQYF. The CDR3 nucleotides are TGTGCCAGCAGCCATCCGGGACAGGGGGCGGGCGAGCAGTACTTC.

The V gene is TRBV18, the J gene TRBJ2-1, with 7 nucleotides matching TRBD2. This CDR3 has 16 residues. Germline CDR1 reads KGHSH; CDR2 reads LQKENI. The V and J ends lost 3 bases and 7 bases, in that order; junction bases with no gene match: 12. The chain's CDR3 is CASSPLTSVLENEQFF. CDR3 in DNA: TGTGCCAGCTCACCTCTCACTAGCGTATTGGAGAATGAGCAGTTCTTC. Full variable domain (outside the CDR3, taken from reference TRBV18 and TRBJ2-1): NAGVMQNPRHLVRRRGQEARLRCSPMKGHSHVYWYRQLPEEGLKFMVYLQKENIIDESGMPKERFSAEFPKEGPSILRIQQVVRGDSAAYFCASSPLTSVLENEQFFGPGTRLTVL.

The chain is built from TRBV5-1 and TRBJ2-5, with D unresolved. Per germline, CDR1 SGHRS and CDR2 YFSETQ. This CDR3 contains 13 residues. Trimming stripped 0 bases from V and 2 bases from J, with 5 bases between. CDR3 DNA: TGCGCCAGCAGCTTGGAAGGGCAAGAGACCCAGTACTTC. This encodes CASSLEGQETQYF.

The chain carries TRBV28 and TRBJ2-7; a possible D gene is TRBD1 (5 bases). The CDR3 spans 13 residues. CDR1 and CDR2 (germline): MDHEN, SYDVKM. Trimming shortened V by 10 bases and J by 3 bases, and 16 bases separated the two germline ends. The CDR3 nucleotides are TGTGCCATCAGGAAAACAGGCCTCTACGAGCAGTACTTC. Amino acids: CAIRKTGLYEQYF.

The chain is built from TRBV28 and TRBJ2-1; no clear D gene. This CDR3 contains 13 residues. Trimming shortened V by 2 bases and J by 4 bases, and 6 bases separated the two germline ends. Looked up from germline, CDR1 is MDHEN and CDR2 is SYDVKM. CDR3 sequence reads: CASSLKRYNEQFF. The DNA for the CDR3 is TGTGCCAGCAGTTTAAAGAGGTACAATGAGCAGTTCTTC.

V usage is TRBV21-1 and J usage is TRBJ1-5; no DNA check was done on the table's D call, TRBD1. TRBV21-1 is a recognized pseudogene. The CDR3 covers 17 residues. CDR3 nucleotides: TGTGCCAGCAGCAAAGTTGTCCACACAGGGAGAGATCAGCCCCAGCATTTT. This encodes CASSKVVHTGRDQPQHF.

The chain is built from TRBV19 and TRBJ1-1; TRBD1 is a possible D gene (6 bases). The germline V and J ends were trimmed by 6 bases and 3 bases, with 17 bases remaining between them. Germline V lookup: CDR1 LNHDA, CDR2 SQIVND (reference sequence). This CDR3 has 15 amino acids. Written as DNA, the CDR3 is TGTGCCAGTAGCCGAGGGGGGTTTTCAGACACTGAAGCTTTCTTT. Residues: CASSRGGFSDTEAFF.

The chain couples TRBV2 to TRBJ2-2, with 7 nucleotides matching TRBD1. There are 14 residues in the CDR3. Germline V CDR1 and CDR2: SNHLY, FYNNEI. J lost 4 bases, V lost 6 bases, and 5 bases had no gene match. The CDR3 bases are TGTGCCAGCAGGACAGGGCCGAGCACCGGGGAGCTGTTTTTT. This gives the protein CASRTGPSTGELFF.

The V and J genes are TRBV5-1 and TRBJ2-7; 8 bases map to TRBD1. CDR1 is SGHRS and CDR2 is YFSETQ in the germline V gene. With V trimmed by 1 base and J by 3 bases, 6 bases remained unmatched. The CDR3 covers 15 residues. The CDR3 DNA sequence: TGCGCCAGCAGCTTGAGTGGGACAGGTGACTACGAGCAGTACTTC. This gives the protein CASSLSGTGDYEQYF.

The CDR3 reads CASTPGEGDSPLHF. CDR3 in DNA: TGTGCCAGCACCCCCGGGGAGGGGGATTCACCCCTCCACTTT. The genes are TRBV28 and TRBJ1-6, with D perhaps matching TRBD1 (6 bases). Between the trimmed V and J ends, which lost 7 bases and 8 bases, there was a span of 15 bases. Germline lookup yields CDR1 MDHEN and CDR2 SYDVKM. This CDR3 has 14 amino acids.

V is TRBV5-4 and J is TRBJ1-1; D gene unclear. Trimming took 0 bases from V and 2 from J, leaving 8 bases between them. This CDR3 comprises 14 residues. The germline CDR1 and CDR2 sequences are SGHNT and YYREEE (reference sequence). CDR3 DNA: TGTGCCAGCAGCTTGGGACGGGAAAACACTGAAGCTTTCTTT. As protein: CASSLGRENTEAFF.

This clone was found a few times. This sequence joins TRBV18 and TRBJ2-3; 10 nucleotides agree with TRBD1. The CDR3 consists of 16 residues. Germline CDR1 KGHSH, CDR2 LQKENI. The trim removed 2 bases at V and 4 bases at J, leaving 6 bases unmatched. The CDR3 region has the DNA TGTGCCAGCTCACCAAAGGGACAGGGGCTAGCAGATACGCAGTATTTT. Its protein is CASSPKGQGLADTQYF.

The chain carries TRBV4-2 and TRBJ2-7; D is unresolved. CDR1 and CDR2 (germline): LGHNA, YNFKEQ. This CDR3 is built from 17 residues. V was clipped by 1 base and J by 0 bases, with 16 bases between them. In DNA, the CDR3 is TGTGCCAGCAGCCAAGTTAGTAGGTCATTCAGCTCCTACGAGCAGTACTTC. It yields the protein CASSQVSRSFSSYEQYF.

A few counts support this clone. The chain uses TRBV5-4 and TRBJ1-1, with D perhaps matching TRBD1 (5 bases). Trimming removed 2 bases at V and 6 bases at J, with 17 bases between. Germline V lookup: CDR1 SGHNT, CDR2 YYREEE (reference sequence). The CDR3 totals 15 residues. The DNA for the CDR3 is TGTGCCAGCAGCTTAGACATCCAGGGTAGTTCTGAAGCTTTCTTT. Residues: CASSLDIQGSSEAFF.

V usage is TRBV27 and J usage is TRBJ2-5, with 7 bases identical to TRBD2. V was pared by 3 bases and J by 1 base, with 2 bases of the junction left unmatched. This CDR3 spans 14 amino acids. The V gene's germline CDR1 is MNHEY and CDR2 SMNVEV (reference sequence). The CDR3 sequence: CASSLGGFQETQYF. In DNA, the CDR3 is TGTGCCAGCAGTTTGGGGGGGTTCCAAGAGACCCAGTACTTC.

The chain recombines TRBV19 with TRBJ2-1; 7 bases fit TRBD2. There are 12 residues in the CDR3. The V gene's germline CDR1 is LNHDA and CDR2 SQIVND (reference sequence). With V trimmed by 10 bases and J by 9 bases, 9 bases remained unmatched. The CDR3, as DNA: TGTGCCACACGGGCAGGGAGGGCTGAGCAGTTCTTC. It codes for CATRAGRAEQFF.

The chain links TRBV19 to TRBJ2-3, with D perhaps matching TRBD2 (6 bases). The germline V and J ends were trimmed by 4 bases and 2 bases, with 10 bases remaining between them. The CDR3 is 14 amino acids. CDR1 and CDR2 (germline): LNHDA, SQIVND (reference sequence). The CDR3 sequence is CASSRGEFTDTQYF. The CDR3 coding sequence is TGTGCCAGTAGTAGGGGGGAGTTCACAGATACGCAGTATTTT.

V usage is TRBV6-1 and J usage is TRBJ2-5; D is tentatively TRBD1 or TRBD2 (5 bases each). Trimming pared 4 bases from V and 1 base from J, leaving 16 bases between. The V gene's germline CDR1 is MNHNS and CDR2 SASEGT. This CDR3 is 16 amino acids long. Written as DNA, the CDR3 is TGTGCCAGCAGTGCCGGGACCGTTGATAGCCAAGAGACCCAGTACTTC. Its translation: CASSAGTVDSQETQYF.

The gene calls are TRBV5-4 and TRBJ2-5, with D maybe TRBD2 (7 bases). The CDR3 sequence is 15 residues long. Germline V gives CDR1 SGHNT, CDR2 YYREEE (reference sequence). V was pared by 1 base and J by 5 bases, with 15 bases between. The CDR3 region is CASSLPLGGLETQYF. For the CDR3, the DNA is TGTGCCAGCAGCTTGCCCTTGGGGGGGCTTGAGACCCAGTACTTC.